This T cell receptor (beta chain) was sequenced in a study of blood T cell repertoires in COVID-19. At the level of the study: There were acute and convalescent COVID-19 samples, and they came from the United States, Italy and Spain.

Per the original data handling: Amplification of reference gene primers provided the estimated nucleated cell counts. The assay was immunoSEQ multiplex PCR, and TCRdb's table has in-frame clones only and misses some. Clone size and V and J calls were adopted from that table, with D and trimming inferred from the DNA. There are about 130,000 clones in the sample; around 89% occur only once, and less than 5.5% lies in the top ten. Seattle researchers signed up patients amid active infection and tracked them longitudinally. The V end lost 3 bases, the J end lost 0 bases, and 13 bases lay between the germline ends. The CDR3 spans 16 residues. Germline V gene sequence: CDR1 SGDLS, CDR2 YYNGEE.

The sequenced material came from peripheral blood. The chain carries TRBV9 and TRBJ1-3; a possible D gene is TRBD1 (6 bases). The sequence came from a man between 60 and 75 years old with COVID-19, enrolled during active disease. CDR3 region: CASSAGQLYSGNTIYF. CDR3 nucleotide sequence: TGTGCCAGCAGCGCGGGACAACTATACTCTGGAAACACCATATATTTT.